The rows below give T cell receptor beta chains drawn from one sample of a study of human T cells and chemical hapten exposure. TCRdb reanalysed the RACE reads using MiXCR and keeps one entry per CDR3 protein. The sample includes about 360,000 distinct CDR3 sequences, about 4.4% of them seen just once. The sample in question was whole blood, obtained in connection with sensitization to the hapten diphenylcyclopropenone (DPC). The receptors shown here come from a woman between 50 and 59 years old with alopecia areata. Some clones in this sample may be carry-over from other donors' samples. CDR3s include the opening cysteine and the closing phenylalanine or tryptophan. A D gene is named only where the DNA matches it firmly. The size of a clone is reported for some rows only, either as once, few or many, or as a class for expanded clones.

d_call	j_call	clone_size	v_call	cdr3_nt	cdr3_aa
-	TRBJ2-2	many	TRBV7-2	TGTGCCAGCAGCTCACGGACGGTGAACACCGGGGAGCTGTTTTTT	CASSSRTVNTGELFF
-	TRBJ1-5	many	TRBV6-1	TGTGCCAGCAGTGAGGGGAGTTTAGAACCCCAGCATTTT	CASSEGSLEPQHF
TRBD1	TRBJ2-4	few	TRBV12-3/TRBV12-4	TGTGCCAGCAGCCTACAGGGGGCAGTCAAAAACATTCAGTACTTC	CASSLQGAVKNIQYF
-	TRBJ2-2	few	TRBV21-1	TGTGCCAGCAGCAAAGCGCCTAACTTGTTCCCCGGGGAGCTGTTTTTT	CASSKAPNLFPGELFF
-	TRBJ1-1	many	TRBV3-1	TGTGCCAGCTCGGAAATGGGAATAGGGACTGAAGCTTTCTTT	CASSEMGIGTEAFF
TRBD2	TRBJ2-3	many	TRBV11-2	TGTGCCAGCAGCTTAGATCGCGGGGGGCTCACAGATACGCAGTATTTT	CASSLDRGGLTDTQYF
-	TRBJ1-3	few	TRBV18	TGTGCCAGCTCACCAGGGGTCGGGAGCTCTGGAAACACCATATATTTT	CASSPGVGSSGNTIYF
-	TRBJ2-5	-	TRBV30	TGTGCCTGGAGTGGGGCAAACCAAGAGACCCAGTACTTC	CAWSGANQETQYF
TRBD1	TRBJ1-2	many	TRBV7-9	TGTGCCAGCAGGTCTACAGGGGGCTATGGCTACACCTTC	CASRSTGGYGYTF
TRBD1	TRBJ2-2	few	TRBV30	TGTGCCTGGAGTGCACAAAAGACAGGGCTCTACACCGGGGAGCTGTTTTTT	CAWSAQKTGLYTGELFF
-	TRBJ2-4	few	TRBV29-1	TGCAGCACCTCCTCGGGGAGTCGGGGCAAAAACATTCAGTACTTC	CSTSSGSRGKNIQYF
-	TRBJ2-7	many	TRBV29-1	TGCAGCGTTGAATCCCAGGGGAGCTCCTACGAGCAGTACTTC	CSVESQGSSYEQYF
TRBD1	TRBJ2-3	few	TRBV2	TGTGCCAGCAGTTCTCGACAGGGAAGGGGTACAGATACGCAGTATTTT	CASSSRQGRGTDTQYF
-	TRBJ2-1	-	TRBV20-1	TGCAGTGCCAGGTTCGAGGGCAGAGGCAATGAGCAGTTCTTC	CSARFEGRGNEQFF
TRBD1	TRBJ2-3	-	TRBV7-9	TGTGCCAGCAGCCCCCGGGACAGCGACACAGATACGCAGTATTTT	CASSPRDSDTDTQYF
TRBD2	TRBJ2-5	few	TRBV20-1	TGCAGTGCTGGCGGGGGTCCCGAGACCCAGTACTTC	CSAGGGPETQYF
-	TRBJ2-2	many	TRBV7-3	TGTGCCAGCAGCTCCACACCCCTAAACACCGGGGAGCTGTTTTTT	CASSSTPLNTGELFF
-	TRBJ1-5	many	TRBV12-5	TGTGCTAGTGGTTTGTCCTCTGTACGAGGGGCCCGTAGTCCGAATCAGCCCCAGCATTTT	CASGLSSVRGARSPNQPQHF
-	TRBJ2-1	many	TRBV6-5	TGTGCCAGCAGTTACTCGGGCGGGGTCAACAATGAGCAGTTCTTC	CASSYSGGVNNEQFF
-	TRBJ2-1	many	TRBV5-1	TGCGCCAGCAGCCCGCGGGACACCCGCAATGAGCAGTTCTTC	CASSPRDTRNEQFF
TRBD2	TRBJ2-3	-	TRBV2	TGTGCCAGCAGTGGAGATACTAGCGGGGGTGCGGTGTGGACGCAGTATTTT	CASSGDTSGGAVWTQYF
TRBD2	TRBJ2-7	few	TRBV7-2	TGTGCCAGCAGCCTGACTAGCGGGACCCTAGAGTTCTACGAGCAGTACTTC	CASSLTSGTLEFYEQYF